The sequence of this T cell receptor (beta chain) was determined in a study of cytotoxic CD8 clonotypes in ibrutinib-treated CLL. Turning to the study itself: Complete response was seen in 2 patients and partial in some 25; about twelve progressed and roughly 14 stayed remitted after a median about 68 months. Whole-study findings and limits: Sustained-remission and progressing patients had unequal sampling times.

The CDR3 consists of 11 residues. Germline trimming cut 3 bases from V and 15 bases from J; bases unmatched to any gene: 5. The germline V gene has CDR1 KGHSH and CDR2 LQKENI. About this clone: Antigen specificity is unknown.

The repertoire was sequenced with immunoSEQ multiplex PCR; TCRdb's copy has only in-frame clones and lacks some. Of thousands of clones detected, roughly 70% appear once; the ten largest clones hold less than 40%. With cryopreserved PBMCs as the source, roughly 2 micrograms of genomic DNA went to TCR beta libraries. The sequence was collected from a human donor with chronic lymphocytic leukemia. The sequencing used PBMCs, collected before ibrutinib treatment. The chain recombines TRBV18 with TRBJ2-1; 7 bases align to TRBD2. CDR3 bases: TGTGCCAGCTCACCTGGTGGGGAGGGGTTCTTC. This codes for CASSPGGEGFF.